This TCR beta chain appears in the sequencing data of a study of cytomegalovirus exposure and HLA in healthy donors. It was with 60 Vbeta and 13 Jbeta primers that the PCR ran. Sequenced by immunoSEQ multiplex PCR; TCRdb stores in-frame clones only, minus some. Of over 200,000 clones listed, 75% to 90% are singletons. V lost 3 bases and J lost 7, with 15 bases in between. CDR3 size: 14 residues. Germline V CDR1 and CDR2: MDHEN, SYDVKM. What was sequenced was PBMCs. This sequence originates from a woman aged 18-29 years in good health and CMV-seronegative. This sequence joins TRBV28 and TRBJ1-1; tentatively, D is TRBD1 (6 bases). The CDR3 loop reads CASSFFWGQNEAFF. The CDR3, as DNA: TGTGCCAGCAGTTTCTTCTGGGGACAAAATGAAGCTTTCTTT.